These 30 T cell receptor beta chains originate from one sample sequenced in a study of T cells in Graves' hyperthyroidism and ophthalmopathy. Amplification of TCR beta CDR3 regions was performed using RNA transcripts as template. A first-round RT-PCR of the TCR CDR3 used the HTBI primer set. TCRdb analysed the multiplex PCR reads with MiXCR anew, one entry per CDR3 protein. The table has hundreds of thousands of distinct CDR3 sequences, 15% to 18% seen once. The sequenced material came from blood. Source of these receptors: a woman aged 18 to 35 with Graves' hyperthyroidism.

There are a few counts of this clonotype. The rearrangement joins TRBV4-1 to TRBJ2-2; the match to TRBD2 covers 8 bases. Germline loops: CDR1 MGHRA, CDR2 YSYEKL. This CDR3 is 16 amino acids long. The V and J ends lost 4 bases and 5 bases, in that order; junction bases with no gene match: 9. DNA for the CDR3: TGCGCCAGCAGCCGGGGGACGGGGGGGCCAACCGGGGAGCTGTTTTTT. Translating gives CASSRGTGGPTGELFF.

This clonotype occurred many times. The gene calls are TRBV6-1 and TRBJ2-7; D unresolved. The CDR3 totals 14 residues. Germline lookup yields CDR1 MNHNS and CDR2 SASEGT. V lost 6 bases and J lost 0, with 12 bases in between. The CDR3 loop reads CASSPTDRSYEQYF. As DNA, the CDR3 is TGTGCCAGCAGCCCCACGGACCGCTCCTACGAGCAGTACTTC.

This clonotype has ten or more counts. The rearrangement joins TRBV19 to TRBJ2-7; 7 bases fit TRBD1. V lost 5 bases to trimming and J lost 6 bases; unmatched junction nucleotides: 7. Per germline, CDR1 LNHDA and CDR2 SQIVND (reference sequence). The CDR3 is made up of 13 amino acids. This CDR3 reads CASSGTALGEQYF. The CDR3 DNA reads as TGTGCCAGTAGTGGGACAGCCTTGGGCGAGCAGTACTTC.

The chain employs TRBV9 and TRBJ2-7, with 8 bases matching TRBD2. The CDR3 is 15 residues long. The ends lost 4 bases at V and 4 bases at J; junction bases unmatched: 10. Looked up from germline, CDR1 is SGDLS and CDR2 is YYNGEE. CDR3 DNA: TGTGCCAGCAGCCCCGGGACCCCGGGGGGGTACGAGCAGTACTTC. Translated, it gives CASSPGTPGGYEQYF.

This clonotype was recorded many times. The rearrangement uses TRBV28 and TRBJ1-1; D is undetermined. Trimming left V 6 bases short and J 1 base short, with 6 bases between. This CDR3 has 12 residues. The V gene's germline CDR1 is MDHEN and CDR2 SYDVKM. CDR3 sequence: CASSGPNTEAFF. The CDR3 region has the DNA TGTGCCAGCAGCGGGCCGAACACTGAAGCTTTCTTT.

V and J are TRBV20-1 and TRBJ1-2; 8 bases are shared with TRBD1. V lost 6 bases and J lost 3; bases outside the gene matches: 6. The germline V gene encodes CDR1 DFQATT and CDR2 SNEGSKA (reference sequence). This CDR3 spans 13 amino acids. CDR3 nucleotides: TGCAGTGCCATCCCACAGGGGGACTATGGCTACACCTTC. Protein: CSAIPQGDYGYTF.

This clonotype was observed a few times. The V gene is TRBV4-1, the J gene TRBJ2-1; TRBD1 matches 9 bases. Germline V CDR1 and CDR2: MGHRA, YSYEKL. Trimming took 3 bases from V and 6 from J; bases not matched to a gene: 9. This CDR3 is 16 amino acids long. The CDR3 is CASSQAHRDRVNEQFF. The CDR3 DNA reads TGCGCCAGCAGCCAGGCCCACCGGGACAGGGTCAATGAGCAGTTCTTC.

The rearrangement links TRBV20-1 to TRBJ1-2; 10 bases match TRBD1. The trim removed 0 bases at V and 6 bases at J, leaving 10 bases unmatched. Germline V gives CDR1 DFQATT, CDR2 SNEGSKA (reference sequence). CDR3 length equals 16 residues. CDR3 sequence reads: CSARDRGQGVPNGYTF. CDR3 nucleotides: TGCAGTGCTAGAGATCGAGGACAGGGGGTTCCGAATGGCTACACCTTC.

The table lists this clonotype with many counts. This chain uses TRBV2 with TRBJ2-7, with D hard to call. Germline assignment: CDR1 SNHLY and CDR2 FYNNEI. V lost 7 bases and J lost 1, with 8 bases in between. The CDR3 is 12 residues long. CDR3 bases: TGTGCCAGCAAAACAGTATCCTACGAGCAGTACTTC. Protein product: CASKTVSYEQYF.

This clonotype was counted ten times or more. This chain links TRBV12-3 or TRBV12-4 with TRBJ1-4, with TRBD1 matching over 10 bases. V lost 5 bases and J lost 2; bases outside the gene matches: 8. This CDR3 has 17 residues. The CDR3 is CASSPWTGGSTNEKLFF. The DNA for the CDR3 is TGTGCCAGCAGTCCCTGGACAGGGGGAAGCACTAATGAAAAACTGTTTTTT.

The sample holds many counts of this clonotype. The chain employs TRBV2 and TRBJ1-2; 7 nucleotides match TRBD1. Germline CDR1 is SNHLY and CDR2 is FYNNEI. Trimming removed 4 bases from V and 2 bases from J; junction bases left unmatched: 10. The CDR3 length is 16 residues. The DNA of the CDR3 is TGTGCCAGCAGTGGAATAGTTGGGACAGTCAACTATGGCTACACCTTC. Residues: CASSGIVGTVNYGYTF.

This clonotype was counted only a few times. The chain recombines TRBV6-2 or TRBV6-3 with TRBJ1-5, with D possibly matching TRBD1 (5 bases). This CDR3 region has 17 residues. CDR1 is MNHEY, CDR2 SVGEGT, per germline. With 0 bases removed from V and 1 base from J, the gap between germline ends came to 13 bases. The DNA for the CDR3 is TGTGCCAGCAGTTACTCGACGGGGCAGGAAAGCAATCAGCCCCAGCATTTT. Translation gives CASSYSTGQESNQPQHF.

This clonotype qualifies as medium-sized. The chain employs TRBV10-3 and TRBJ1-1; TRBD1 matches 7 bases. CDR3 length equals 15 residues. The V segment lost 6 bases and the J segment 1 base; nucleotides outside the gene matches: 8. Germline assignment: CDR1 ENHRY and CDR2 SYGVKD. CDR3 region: CAISRPGQENTEAFF. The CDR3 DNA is TGTGCCATCAGCCGACCTGGACAGGAGAACACTGAAGCTTTCTTT.

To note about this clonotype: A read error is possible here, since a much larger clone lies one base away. The chain's CDR3 is CTSTVRGGTDTQYF. Here the CDR3 DNA reads TGTACCAGCACGGTTCGGGGAGGCACAGATACGCAGTATTTT. The V call is TRBV9, the J call TRBJ2-3, with a possible D match to TRBD2 (5 bases). The CDR3 length is 14 residues. Germline assignment: CDR1 SGDLS and CDR2 YYNGEE.

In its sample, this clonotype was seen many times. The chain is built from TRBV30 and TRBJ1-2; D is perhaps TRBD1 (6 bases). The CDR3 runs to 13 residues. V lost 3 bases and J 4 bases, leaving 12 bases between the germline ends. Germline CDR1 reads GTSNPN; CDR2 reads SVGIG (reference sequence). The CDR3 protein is CAWREGGGYGYTF. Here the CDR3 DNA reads TGTGCCTGGAGAGAGGGGGGTGGCTATGGCTACACCTTC.

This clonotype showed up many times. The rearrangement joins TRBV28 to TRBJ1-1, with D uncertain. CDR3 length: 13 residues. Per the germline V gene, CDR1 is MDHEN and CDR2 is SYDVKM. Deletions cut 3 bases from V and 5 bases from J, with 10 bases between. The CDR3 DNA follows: TGTGCCAGCAGTTTCGGGGTCGGGACTGAAGCTTTCTTT. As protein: CASSFGVGTEAFF.

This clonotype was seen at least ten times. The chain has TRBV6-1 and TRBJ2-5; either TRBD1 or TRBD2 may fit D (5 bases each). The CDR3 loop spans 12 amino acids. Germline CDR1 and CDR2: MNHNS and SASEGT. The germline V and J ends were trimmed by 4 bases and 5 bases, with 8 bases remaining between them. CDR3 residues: CASSGGWETQYF. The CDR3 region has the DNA TGTGCCAGCAGTGGGGGGTGGGAGACCCAGTACTTC.

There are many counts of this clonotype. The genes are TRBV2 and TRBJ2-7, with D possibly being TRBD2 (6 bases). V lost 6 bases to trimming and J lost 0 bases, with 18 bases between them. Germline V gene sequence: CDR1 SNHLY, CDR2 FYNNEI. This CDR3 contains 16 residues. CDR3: CASRVQGAGASYEQYF. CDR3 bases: TGTGCCAGCAGAGTCCAGGGAGCGGGCGCCTCCTACGAGCAGTACTTC.

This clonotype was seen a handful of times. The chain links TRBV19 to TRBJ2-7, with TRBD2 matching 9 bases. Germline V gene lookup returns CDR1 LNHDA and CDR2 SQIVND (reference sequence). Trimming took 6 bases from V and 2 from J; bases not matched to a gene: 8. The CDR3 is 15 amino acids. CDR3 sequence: CASRSSSGTAYEQYF. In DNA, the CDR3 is TGTGCCAGTAGAAGTTCTAGCGGGACCGCCTACGAGCAGTACTTC.

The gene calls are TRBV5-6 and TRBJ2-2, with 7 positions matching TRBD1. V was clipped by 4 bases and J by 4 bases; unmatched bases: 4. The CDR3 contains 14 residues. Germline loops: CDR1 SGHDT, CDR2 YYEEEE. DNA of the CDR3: TGTGCCAGCAGCCTCGGGACAGCCACCGGGGAGCTGTTTTTT. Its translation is CASSLGTATGELFF.

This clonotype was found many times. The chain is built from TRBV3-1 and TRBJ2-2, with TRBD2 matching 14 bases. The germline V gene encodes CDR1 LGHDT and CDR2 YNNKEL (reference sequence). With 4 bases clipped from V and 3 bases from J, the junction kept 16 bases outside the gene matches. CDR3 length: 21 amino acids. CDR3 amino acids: CASSPPLPTSGRVPDTGELFF. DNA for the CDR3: TGTGCCAGCAGCCCACCTCTTCCGACTAGCGGGAGGGTCCCCGACACCGGGGAGCTGTTTTTT.

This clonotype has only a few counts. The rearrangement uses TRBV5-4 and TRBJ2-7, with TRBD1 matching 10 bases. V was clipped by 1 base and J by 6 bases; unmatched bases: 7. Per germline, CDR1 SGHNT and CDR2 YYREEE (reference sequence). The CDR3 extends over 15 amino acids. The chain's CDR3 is CASSLPGQGSREQYF. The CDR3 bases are TGTGCCAGCAGCTTGCCGGGACAGGGGTCGCGCGAGCAGTACTTC. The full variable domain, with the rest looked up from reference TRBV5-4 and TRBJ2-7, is ETGVTQSPTHLIKTRGQQVTLRCSSQSGHNTVSWYQQALGQGPQFIFQYYREEENGRGNFPPRFSGLQFPNYSSELNVNALELDDSALYLCASSLPGQGSREQYFGPGTRLTVT.

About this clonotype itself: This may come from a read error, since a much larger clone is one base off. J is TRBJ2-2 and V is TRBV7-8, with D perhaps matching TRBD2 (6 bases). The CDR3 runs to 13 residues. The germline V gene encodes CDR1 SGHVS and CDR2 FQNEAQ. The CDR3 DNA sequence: TGTGCCAGCAGCCACGGGACTGTTGGGGAGCTGTCTTTT. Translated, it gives CASSHGTVGELSF. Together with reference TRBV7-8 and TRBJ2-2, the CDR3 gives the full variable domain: GAGVSQSPRYKVAKRGQDVALRCDPISGHVSLFWYQQALGQGPEFLTYFQNEAQLDKSGLPSDRFFAERPEGSVSTLKIQRTQQEDSAVYLCASSHGTVGELSFGEGSRLTVL.

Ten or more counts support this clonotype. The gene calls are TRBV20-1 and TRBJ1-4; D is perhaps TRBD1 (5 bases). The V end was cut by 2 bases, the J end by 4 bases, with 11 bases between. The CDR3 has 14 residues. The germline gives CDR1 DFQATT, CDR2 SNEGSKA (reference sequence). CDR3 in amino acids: CSARLLGGNEKLFF. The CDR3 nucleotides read TGCAGTGCTAGACTCCTTGGGGGTAATGAAAAACTGTTTTTT.

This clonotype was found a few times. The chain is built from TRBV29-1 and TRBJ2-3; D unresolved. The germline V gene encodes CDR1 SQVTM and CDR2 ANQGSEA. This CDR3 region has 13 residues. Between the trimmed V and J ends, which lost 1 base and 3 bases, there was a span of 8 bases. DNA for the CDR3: TGCAGCGTTGAAGTCGGGTGGACAGATACGCAGTATTTT. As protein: CSVEVGWTDTQYF.

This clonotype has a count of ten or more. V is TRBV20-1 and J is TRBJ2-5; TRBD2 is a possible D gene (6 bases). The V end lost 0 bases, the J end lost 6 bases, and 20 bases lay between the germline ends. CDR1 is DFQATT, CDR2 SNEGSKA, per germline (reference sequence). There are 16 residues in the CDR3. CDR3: CSAREEARDWWKTQYF. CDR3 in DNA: TGCAGTGCTAGAGAAGAGGCCCGGGACTGGTGGAAGACCCAGTACTTC.

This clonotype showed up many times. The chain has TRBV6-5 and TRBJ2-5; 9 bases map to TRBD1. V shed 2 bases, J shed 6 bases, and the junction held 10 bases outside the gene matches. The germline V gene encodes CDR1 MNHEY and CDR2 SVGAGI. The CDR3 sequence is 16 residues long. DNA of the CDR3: TGTGCCAGCAGTTACGCTCTCGGACAGGGGACGAAGACCCAGTACTTC. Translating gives CASSYALGQGTKTQYF.

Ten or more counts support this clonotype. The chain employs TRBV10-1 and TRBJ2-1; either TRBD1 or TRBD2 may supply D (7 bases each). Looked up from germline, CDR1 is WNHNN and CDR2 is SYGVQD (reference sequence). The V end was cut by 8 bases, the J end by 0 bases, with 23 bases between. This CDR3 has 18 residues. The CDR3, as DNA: TGCGCCAGCCAGAGGAACCAGGGGGGGGGACCCTCCTACAATGAGCAGTTCTTC. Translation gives CASQRNQGGGPSYNEQFF.

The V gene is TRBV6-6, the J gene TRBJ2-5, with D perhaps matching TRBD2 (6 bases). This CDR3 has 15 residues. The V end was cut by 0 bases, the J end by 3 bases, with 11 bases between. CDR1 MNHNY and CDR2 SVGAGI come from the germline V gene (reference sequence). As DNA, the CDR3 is TGTGCCAGCAGTTACTCGGAGGGGCAGGAAGAGACCCAGTACTTC. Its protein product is CASSYSEGQEETQYF.

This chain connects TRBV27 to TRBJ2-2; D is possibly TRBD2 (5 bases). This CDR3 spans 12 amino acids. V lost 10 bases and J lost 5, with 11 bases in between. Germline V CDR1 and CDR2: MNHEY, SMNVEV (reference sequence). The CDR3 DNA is TGTGCCACCCGTGGCGGGACCGGGGAGCTGTTTTTT. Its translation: CATRGGTGELFF.